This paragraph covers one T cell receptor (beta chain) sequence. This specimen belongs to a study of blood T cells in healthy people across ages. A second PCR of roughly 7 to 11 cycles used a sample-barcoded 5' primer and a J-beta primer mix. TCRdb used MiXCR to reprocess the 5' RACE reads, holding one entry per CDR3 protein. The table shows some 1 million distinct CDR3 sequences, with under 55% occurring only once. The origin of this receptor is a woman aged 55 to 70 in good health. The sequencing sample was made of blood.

The CDR3, as DNA: TGCAGCGTTGATGGCTTTCGGGGGCTAGCGGTCCAAGAGACCCAGTACTTC. It translates to CSVDGFRGLAVQETQYF. V gene TRBV29-1 combines with J gene TRBJ2-5; D is possibly TRBD2 (7 bases). V lost 3 bases to trimming and J lost 1 base, with 21 bases between them. Germline lookup yields CDR1 SQVTM and CDR2 ANQGSEA. The length of the CDR3 is 17 residues. Full variable domain (rest looked up from reference TRBV29-1 and TRBJ2-5): SAVISQKPSRDICQRGTSLTIQCQVDSQVTMMFWYRQQPGQSLTLIATANQGSEATYESGFVIDKFPISRPNLTFSTLTVSNMSPEDSSIYLCSVDGFRGLAVQETQYFGPGTRLLVL.